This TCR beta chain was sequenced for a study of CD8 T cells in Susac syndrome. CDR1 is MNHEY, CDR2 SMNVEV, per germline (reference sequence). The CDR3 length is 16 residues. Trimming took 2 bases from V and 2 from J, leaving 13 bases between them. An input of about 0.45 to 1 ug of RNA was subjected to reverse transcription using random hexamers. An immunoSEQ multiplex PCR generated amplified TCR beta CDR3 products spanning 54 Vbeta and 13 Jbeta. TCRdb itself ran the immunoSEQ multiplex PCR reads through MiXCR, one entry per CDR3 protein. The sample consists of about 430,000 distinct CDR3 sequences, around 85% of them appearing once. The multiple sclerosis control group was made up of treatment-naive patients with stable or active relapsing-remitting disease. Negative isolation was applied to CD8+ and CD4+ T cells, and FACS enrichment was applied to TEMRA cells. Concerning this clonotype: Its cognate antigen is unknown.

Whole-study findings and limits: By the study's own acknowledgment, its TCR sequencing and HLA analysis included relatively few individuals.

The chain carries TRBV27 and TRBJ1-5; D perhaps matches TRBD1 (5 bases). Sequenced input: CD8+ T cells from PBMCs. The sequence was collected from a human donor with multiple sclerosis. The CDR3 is CASSLVGVRGNQPQHF. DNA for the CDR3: TGTGCCAGCAGTTTAGTGGGGGTACGCGGCAATCAGCCCCAGCATTTT.